This T cell receptor (beta chain) derives from a study of T cells after yellow fever vaccination. TCRdb re-derived calls from the 5' RACE reads in MiXCR, one entry per CDR3 protein. The sample consists of about 340,000 distinct CDR3 sequences, 8.7% of them appearing once. This clonotype was detected a few times. Per germline, CDR1 KGHSH and CDR2 LQKENI. Germline trimming cut 3 bases from V and 7 bases from J; bases unmatched to any gene: 9. There are 16 residues in the CDR3. The source was PBMCs, collected on the day of the first yellow fever vaccination. This TCR derives from a man younger than 30 who received the YFV17D yellow fever vaccine. The rearrangement uses TRBV18 and TRBJ1-6; 7 bases agree with TRBD1. The CDR3 nucleotides read TGTGCCAGCTCACCGGACAGGTACCCAGGGAATTCACCCCTCCACTTT. Protein: CASSPDRYPGNSPLHF.